This TCR beta chain is from a study of blood T cells in healthy people across ages. Study outcomes and limitations: Per-million-T-cell TCR beta diversity fell roughly linearly with age.

Collection of 8.5 to 10 milliliters of peripheral blood was performed for each donor. Primers used in a second PCR of about 7 to 12 cycles were a sample-barcoded 5' primer and a J-beta primer mix. TCRdb recomputed calls from the 5' RACE reads with MiXCR, one row per CDR3 protein. The sample lists about 730,000 distinct CDR3 sequences; roughly 47% were seen once. V lost 4 bases to trimming and J lost 2 bases, with 15 bases between them. Germline V gene sequence: CDR1 SGHRS, CDR2 YFSETQ. There are 15 residues in the CDR3. For this clonotype: Its antigen is not identified.

The receptor was isolated from an older woman in good health. The J gene is TRBJ1-1, the V gene TRBV5-1, with D possibly matching TRBD1 (5 bases). Sequenced sample: blood. The CDR3: CASSTYGTRNTEAFF. The CDR3 coding sequence is TGCGCCAGCAGCACTTACGGGACTCGCAACACTGAAGCTTTCTTT.